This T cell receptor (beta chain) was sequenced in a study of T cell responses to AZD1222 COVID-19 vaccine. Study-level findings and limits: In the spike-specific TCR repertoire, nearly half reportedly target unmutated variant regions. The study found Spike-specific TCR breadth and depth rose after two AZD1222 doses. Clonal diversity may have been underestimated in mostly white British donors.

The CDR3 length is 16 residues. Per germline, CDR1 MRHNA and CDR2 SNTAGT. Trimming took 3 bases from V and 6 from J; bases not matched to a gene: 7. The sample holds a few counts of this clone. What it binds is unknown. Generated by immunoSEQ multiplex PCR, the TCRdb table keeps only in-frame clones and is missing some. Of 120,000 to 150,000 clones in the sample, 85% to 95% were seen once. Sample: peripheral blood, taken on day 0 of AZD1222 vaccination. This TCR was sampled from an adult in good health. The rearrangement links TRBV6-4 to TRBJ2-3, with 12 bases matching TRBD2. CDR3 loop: CASSETTSGGSDTQYF. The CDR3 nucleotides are TGTGCCAGCAGTGAAACGACTAGCGGGGGATCGGATACGCAGTATTTT.